The 4 T cell receptor beta chains presented below share a single source sample, sequenced in a study of OX40 agonist ivuxolimab in advanced cancers. Here immunoSEQ multiplex PCR was the method, and the copy in TCRdb shows in-frame clones only, minus some. The data hold 99,000 or so clones, with about 91% observed a single time. Sequenced material: CD4+ or CD8+ T cells sorted from blood, taken in a trial of the OX40 agonist ivuxolimab. Source of these receptors: an adult with an advanced solid tumor such as melanoma, head and neck, liver or kidney cancer.

Points on this clone: This sample includes further DNA sequences coding for the same CDR3. This chain links TRBV6-1 with TRBJ2-7; a possible D gene is TRBD2 (7 bases). The CDR3 is 14 residues long. V lost 7 bases and J 2 bases, leaving 15 bases between the germline ends. Per germline, CDR1 MNHNS and CDR2 SASEGT. The CDR3 sequence: CASTPTGGPYEQYF. The DNA for the CDR3 is TGTGCCAGCACCCCGACGGGGGGCCCCTACGAGCAGTACTTC.

The chain carries TRBV9 and TRBJ1-2, with D unresolved. The CDR3 contains 14 residues. Deletions cut 0 bases from V and 8 bases from J, with 14 bases between. The germline V gene has CDR1 SGDLS and CDR2 YYNGEE. The CDR3 reads CASSVELQHGGYTF. As DNA, the CDR3 is TGTGCCAGCAGCGTAGAATTACAGCACGGGGGCTACACCTTC. The variable domain in full, completed from reference TRBV9 and TRBJ1-2, reads DSGVTQTPKHLITATGQRVTLRCSPRSGDLSVYWYQQSLDQGLQFLIQYYNGEERAKGNILERFSAQQFPDLHSELNLSSLELGDSALYFCASSVELQHGGYTFGSGTRLTVV.

The V and J genes are TRBV4-2 and TRBJ2-3; TRBD2 might be the D (7 bases). V dropped 5 bases and J dropped 7 bases, with 19 bases sitting between them. CDR1 and CDR2 (germline): LGHNA, YNFKEQ. This CDR3 is built from 15 residues. CDR3: CASSSRTRGTNTQYF. The CDR3 DNA reads as TGTGCCAGCAGCTCCCGGACAAGGGGGACTAATACGCAGTATTTT.

The chain joins TRBV28 to TRBJ1-2, with D possibly being TRBD1 (5 bases). Between the trimmed V and J ends, which lost 8 bases and 4 bases, there was a span of 14 bases. Germline values: CDR1 MDHEN, CDR2 SYDVKM. This CDR3 region has 13 residues. DNA of the CDR3: TGTGCCAGCCGCCCCCCGACAGTCTATGGCTACACCTTC. Protein product: CASRPPTVYGYTF.